The 30 T cell receptor beta chains below were found in one sample sequenced in a study of CD8 T cells in Susac syndrome (dated by TCRdb to between 2018 and 2021). The method behind the library was the immunoSEQ multiplex PCR assay. RNA was extracted with the RNeasy kit and roughly 0.5 to 1 ug was reverse transcribed using random hexamers. Through fastp at Q25 and MiXCR, TCRdb rebuilt clones from the public reads, retaining in-frame beta chains. Duplicate CDR3 protein sequences are folded into a single record with the most common DNA and genes. For this sample there are just over 150,000 distinct CDR3 sequences; around 96% appear just once. 0.15% to 0.2% of the sample rests with the top ten. The sequenced material came from CD4+ T cells from PBMCs. Receptor source: a human donor with Susac syndrome.

The rearrangement uses TRBV5-1 and TRBJ1-1; a possible D gene is TRBD1 (5 bases). V lost 1 base, J lost 1 base, and 11 bases lay in between. The V gene's germline CDR1 is SGHRS and CDR2 YFSETQ. This CDR3 has 15 amino acids. CDR3 amino acids: CASSLTGATNTEAFF. The CDR3 nucleotides read TGCGCCAGCAGCTTGACAGGAGCCACGAACACTGAAGCTTTCTTT.

The chain recombines TRBV29-1 with TRBJ2-1; D gene ambiguous. Trimming left V 3 bases short and J 6 bases short, with 9 bases between. Germline CDR1 SQVTM, CDR2 ANQGSEA. The length of the CDR3 is 12 residues. The CDR3 region is CSVERGINEQFF. The DNA of the CDR3 is TGCAGCGTTGAGCGCGGAATCAATGAGCAGTTCTTC.

The rearrangement joins TRBV14 to TRBJ2-1; weak D call: TRBD2 (7 bases). Germline values: CDR1 SGHDN, CDR2 FVKESK. This CDR3 contains 16 residues. Trimming took 4 bases from V and 4 from J, leaving 17 bases between them. The CDR3 reads CASSPDIGGAYNEQFF. CDR3 nucleotides: TGTGCCAGCAGCCCCGATATAGGGGGGGCTTACAATGAGCAGTTCTTC.

CDR3 coding DNA: TGTGCCAGCGGGATTAATCAGCCCCAGCATTTT. Amino acid sequence: CASGINQPQHF. The gene calls are TRBV6-5 and TRBJ1-5; D is unclear. The CDR3 is made up of 11 amino acids. Germline loops: CDR1 MNHEY, CDR2 SVGAGI. V lost 8 bases, J lost 4 bases, and 6 bases lay in between.

The rearrangement links TRBV25-1 to TRBJ1-6; D is perhaps TRBD1 (6 bases). Germline values: CDR1 MGHDK, CDR2 SYGVNS. Trimming shortened V by 4 bases and J by 5 bases, and 15 bases separated the two germline ends. There are 16 residues in the CDR3. The CDR3 DNA is TGTGCCAGCAGTGCTACAGGGTCGGAAAATAATTCACCCCTCCACTTT. The encoded protein is CASSATGSENNSPLHF. The full variable domain, completed using reference TRBV25-1 and TRBJ1-6, is EADIYQTPRYLVIGTGKKITLECSQTMGHDKMYWYQQDPGMELHLIHYSYGVNSTEKGDLSSESTVSRIRTEHFPLTLESARPSHTSQYLCASSATGSENNSPLHFGNGTRLTVT.

CDR3 nucleotide sequence: TGTGCCAGCAGTTGGCTCCCTGGACGGACTAGAGGGGGTACAGATACGCAGTATTTT. This gives the protein CASSWLPGRTRGGTDTQYF. The chain has TRBV12-3 or TRBV12-4 and TRBJ2-3; a possible D gene is TRBD2 (7 bases). V was cut by 4 bases and J by 3 bases, with 26 bases left in between. CDR3 length: 19 amino acids.

The V gene is TRBV5-1, the J gene TRBJ2-3; 9 bases line up with TRBD2. Germline V gives CDR1 SGHRS, CDR2 YFSETQ. The V gene end was trimmed by 3 bases and the J gene end by 1 base; junction bases not matched to a gene: 6. The CDR3 sequence is 16 residues long. For the CDR3, the DNA is TGCGCCAGCAGCTACTCTAGCGGGGCCCGCACAGATACGCAGTATTTT. As protein: CASSYSSGARTDTQYF. The complete variable domain, with remaining parts taken from reference TRBV5-1 and TRBJ2-3, reads KAGVTQTPRYLIKTRGQQVTLSCSPISGHRSVSWYQQTPGQGLQFLFEYFSETQRNKGNFPGRFSGRQFSNSRSEMNVSTLELGDSALYLCASSYSSGARTDTQYFGPGTRLTVL.

CDR3: CASSPSGEQYF. The CDR3, as DNA: TGTGCCAGCAGTCCCTCCGGCGAGCAGTACTTC. The J gene is TRBJ2-7, the V gene TRBV12-3 or TRBV12-4; D ambiguous. The V gene lost 5 bases and the J gene lost 6 bases, with 8 bases spanning the gap. The CDR3 loop spans 11 amino acids.

V and J are TRBV6-5 and TRBJ2-7, with no clear D. Germline V gene lookup returns CDR1 MNHEY and CDR2 SVGAGI. CDR3 size: 14 residues. Trimming took off 0 bases at V and 0 bases at J, with 6 bases between the two ends. CDR3 amino acids: CASSYSRSSYEQYF. Written as DNA, the CDR3 is TGTGCCAGCAGTTACTCGCGGAGCTCCTACGAGCAGTACTTC.

V usage is TRBV18 and J usage is TRBJ1-6; a possible D gene is TRBD1 (5 bases). The V and J ends lost 2 bases and 10 bases respectively, with 15 bases between them. The CDR3 consists of 15 residues. Per the germline V gene, CDR1 is KGHSH and CDR2 is LQKENI. In nucleotides, the CDR3 is TGTGCCAGCTCACCAGGGTCGGGACGCAACTCACCCCTCCACTTT. It yields the protein CASSPGSGRNSPLHF.

The chain couples TRBV4-2 to TRBJ1-6, with a tentative D call TRBD1 (5 bases). The CDR3 extends over 14 amino acids. Trimming took off 1 base at V and 8 bases at J, with 9 bases between the two ends. Germline V CDR1 and CDR2: LGHNA, YNFKEQ. Written as DNA, the CDR3 is TGTGCCAGCAGCCAAGGAGCGGGGGATTCACCCCTCCACTTT. Its translation is CASSQGAGDSPLHF.

The V gene is TRBV20-1, the J gene TRBJ1-2; a weak D match, TRBD1 (5 bases). The germline V gene encodes CDR1 DFQATT and CDR2 SNEGSKA (reference sequence). V was clipped by 5 bases and J by 8 bases, with 12 bases between them. The CDR3 covers 11 residues. CDR3 in DNA: TGCAGTGCTGGAGGGGACTGGGGCTACACCTTC. Translated: CSAGGDWGYTF.

The CDR3 bases are TGCAGTGCTGGGTTGAAGCGGGGGACCCAGTACTTC. Encoded protein: CSAGLKRGTQYF. The V and J genes are TRBV20-1 and TRBJ2-5; 7 bases fit TRBD2. The CDR3 is 12 amino acids. J gave up 7 bases and V 5 bases, and 7 bases lay outside the gene matches. CDR1 and CDR2 from the germline V gene are DFQATT and SNEGSKA (reference sequence).

This chain uses TRBV11-2 with TRBJ2-7; 8 bases fit TRBD1. The germline V gene has CDR1 SGHAT and CDR2 FQNNGV. The J segment lost 0 bases and the V segment lost 5 bases, leaving 3 bases of the junction unmatched. The CDR3 has 14 amino acids. CDR3 DNA: TGTGCCAGCAGCCCGGACAGGGTCTCCTACGAGCAGTACTTC. Its protein is CASSPDRVSYEQYF. Drawing the rest from reference TRBV11-2 and TRBJ2-7, the complete variable domain is EAGVAQSPRYKIIEKRQSVAFWCNPISGHATLYWYQQILGQGPKLLIQFQNNGVVDDSQLPKDRFSAERLKGVDSTLKIQPAKLEDSAVYLCASSPDRVSYEQYFGPGTRLTVT.

The chain couples TRBV20-1 to TRBJ1-2; unclear D gene. This CDR3 is built from 13 residues. Germline assignment: CDR1 DFQATT and CDR2 SNEGSKA (reference sequence). V gave up 1 base and J gave up 2 bases, with 8 bases separating them. CDR3 DNA: TGCAGTGCTAGAGCCAGCTACAACTATGGCTACACCTTC. Amino acid sequence: CSARASYNYGYTF.

The chain employs TRBV29-1 and TRBJ2-5; either TRBD1 or TRBD2 may fit D (6 bases each). Trimming cost V 7 bases and J 4 bases, with 16 bases left between them. CDR3 length: 13 amino acids. Germline CDR1 is SQVTM and CDR2 is ANQGSEA. The CDR3 is CSALLQGGETQYF. The CDR3 DNA reads TGCAGCGCACTTCTACAGGGAGGAGAGACCCAGTACTTC.

The J gene is TRBJ2-7, the V gene TRBV9; D unclear. Deletions cut 4 bases from V and 5 bases from J, with 13 bases between. Germline CDR1 reads SGDLS; CDR2 reads YYNGEE. There are 13 residues in the CDR3. The CDR3 nucleotides read TGTGCCAGCAGCCGGACCCCGAAGGACGAGCAGTACTTC. This translates into CASSRTPKDEQYF.

This clonotype was seen a single time. This chain links TRBV5-4 with TRBJ2-3, with a weak D call TRBD2 (7 bases). V lost 4 bases to trimming and J lost 10 bases, with 13 bases between them. From germline, CDR1 is SGHNT and CDR2 YYREEE (reference sequence). The length of the CDR3 is 12 residues. CDR3 DNA: TGTGCCAGCAGCATCGGAGGGGGGGCGCAGTATTTT. It is translated as CASSIGGGAQYF. Filled out from reference TRBV5-4 and TRBJ2-3, the complete variable domain reads ETGVTQSPTHLIKTRGQQVTLRCSSQSGHNTVSWYQQALGQGPQFIFQYYREEENGRGNFPPRFSGLQFPNYSSELNVNALELDDSALYLCASSIGGGAQYFGPGTRLTVL.

The chain has TRBV3-1 and TRBJ1-6; TRBD1 matches 8 bases. Germline V lookup: CDR1 LGHDT, CDR2 YNNKEL (reference sequence). The length of the CDR3 is 14 residues. Trimming took 1 base from V and 9 from J; bases not matched to a gene: 2. The CDR3 coding sequence is TGTGCCAGCAGCCAAGGACAGGGGTCTTCACCCCTCCACTTT. Translated, it gives CASSQGQGSSPLHF.

The V call is TRBV9, the J call TRBJ2-2; D not certain. Between the trimmed V and J ends, which lost 4 bases and 0 bases, there was a span of 13 bases. The CDR3 covers 16 residues. The V gene's germline CDR1 is SGDLS and CDR2 YYNGEE. CDR3: CASSPMGSANTGELFF. DNA of the CDR3: TGTGCCAGCAGCCCTATGGGCAGTGCGAACACCGGGGAGCTGTTTTTT.

The rearrangement links TRBV25-1 to TRBJ2-5; TRBD2 aligns across 12 bases. Germline V gives CDR1 MGHDK, CDR2 SYGVNS. The CDR3 consists of 16 residues. V dropped 5 bases and J dropped 5; count of bases not matched to a gene: 9. CDR3 in amino acids: CASSRIWLAGGETQYF. In nucleotides, the CDR3 is TGTGCCAGCAGTCGAATATGGCTAGCGGGAGGGGAGACCCAGTACTTC.

The chain joins TRBV14 to TRBJ2-3; TRBD2 is a possible D gene (5 bases). V gave up 0 bases and J gave up 6 bases, with 13 bases separating them. The CDR3 runs to 15 residues. Germline V CDR1 and CDR2: SGHDN, FVKESK. The CDR3 region is CASSQDGLAIDTQYF. As DNA, the CDR3 is TGTGCCAGCAGCCAAGATGGGCTAGCAATTGATACGCAGTATTTT.

A few counts support this clonotype. The gene calls are TRBV14 and TRBJ1-1; no definite D call. Trimming stripped 1 base from V and 3 bases from J, with 6 bases between. The CDR3 totals 13 residues. Germline V gene lookup returns CDR1 SGHDN and CDR2 FVKESK. The chain's CDR3 is CASSQGRHTEAFF. The CDR3 DNA reads TGTGCCAGCAGCCAAGGCAGGCACACTGAAGCTTTCTTT. The entire variable domain, with the rest obtained from reference TRBV14 and TRBJ1-1, is as follows: EAGVTQFPSHSVIEKGQTVTLRCDPISGHDNLYWYRRVMGKEIKFLLHFVKESKQDESGMPNNRFLAERTGGTYSTLKVQPAELEDSGVYFCASSQGRHTEAFFGQGTRLTVV.

V usage is TRBV21-1 and J usage is TRBJ2-3; TRBD2, the D gene given by the table, was not confirmed from the DNA. TRBV21-1 is given as a pseudogene. The CDR3 length is 12 residues. DNA for the CDR3: TGTGCCAGCTGGGACTGCCCAGATACGCAGTATTTT. This sequence encodes CASWDCPDTQYF.

This chain connects TRBV20-1 to TRBJ2-3, with D unclear. Between the trimmed V and J ends, which lost 4 bases and 3 bases, there was a span of 8 bases. Germline loops: CDR1 DFQATT, CDR2 SNEGSKA (reference sequence). The CDR3 totals 12 residues. CDR3 loop: CSATPGTDTQYF. In DNA, the CDR3 is TGCAGTGCTACACCTGGTACAGATACGCAGTATTTT.

The V gene is TRBV15, the J gene TRBJ2-5, with D unclear. V was trimmed by 1 base and J by 6 bases, leaving 12 bases between them. The CDR3 spans 14 residues. Germline loops: CDR1 LNHNV, CDR2 YYDKDF (reference sequence). CDR3 bases: TGTGCCACCAGCAGAGGTAACCTCATGCAGACCCAGTACTTC. This encodes CATSRGNLMQTQYF.

The V call is TRBV3-1, the J call TRBJ2-7, with D possibly matching TRBD2 (6 bases). Per the germline V gene, CDR1 is LGHDT and CDR2 is YNNKEL (reference sequence). CDR3 length: 13 amino acids. V gave up 8 bases and J gave up 0 bases, with 11 bases separating them. The chain's CDR3 is CASLRGGSYEQYF. The CDR3 nucleotides read TGTGCCAGCTTGCGGGGCGGCTCCTACGAGCAGTACTTC.

The CDR3 DNA reads TGCAGCGTTGAAGACATCAGGACGAGTGAGCAGTTCTTC. This translates into CSVEDIRTSEQFF. The chain couples TRBV29-1 to TRBJ2-1; unclear D gene. V was shortened by 0 bases and J by 9 bases, with 12 bases between the two germline ends. There are 13 residues in the CDR3. From germline, CDR1 is SQVTM and CDR2 ANQGSEA.

The J gene is TRBJ2-5, the V gene TRBV29-1; D ambiguous. Trimming shortened V by 6 bases and J by 3 bases, and 8 bases separated the two germline ends. CDR3 length equals 11 residues. Germline CDR1 SQVTM, CDR2 ANQGSEA. The CDR3 reads CSVTAKETQYF. The CDR3 nucleotides read TGCAGCGTCACGGCAAAAGAGACCCAGTACTTC. Full variable domain (missing parts from reference TRBV29-1 and TRBJ2-5): SAVISQKPSRDICQRGTSLTIQCQVDSQVTMMFWYRQQPGQSLTLIATANQGSEATYESGFVIDKFPISRPNLTFSTLTVSNMSPEDSSIYLCSVTAKETQYFGPGTRLLVL.

This clonotype has a single count. CDR3 residues: CASSQGPGASYEQYF. The DNA of the CDR3 is TGCGCCAGCAGCCAGGGACCGGGAGCCTCCTACGAGCAGTACTTC. The V and J genes are TRBV4-1 and TRBJ2-7, with TRBD2 as a possible D gene (6 bases). From germline, CDR1 is MGHRA and CDR2 YSYEKL. The CDR3 is 15 residues long. The V end was cut by 3 bases, the J end by 0 bases, with 12 bases between.